The clone carrying this T cell receptor (beta chain) was picked up a small number of times. Using immunoSEQ multiplex PCR, the repertoire was profiled, and TCRdb retains in-frame clones only, with some absent. The profile shows approximately 120,000 clones, 75% to 95% of them singletons. This entry belongs to a study of control samples from healthy donors and cancer patients. The germline V gene encodes CDR1 MNHNY and CDR2 SVGAGI (reference sequence). The CDR3 runs to 15 residues. Trimming removed 6 bases from V and 4 bases from J; junction bases left unmatched: 7. The clonotype originates from a human donor in good health. The donor label of this sample is uncertain. The sequencing input was blood. This chain joins TRBV6-6 and TRBJ2-3, with TRBD2 matching over 10 bases. The CDR3 bases are TGTGCCAGCAGCAAAAGCGGGGGGGCCTCAGATACGCAGTATTTT. Amino acid sequence: CASSKSGGASDTQYF.